Detailed here is one T cell receptor (beta chain). Its antigen is currently not known. With a much larger clone just one base away, this may be a read error. The library was obtained by 5' RACE. The sequencer was an Illumina HiSeq 2500. A second PCR of about 6 to 12 cycles was performed with a sample-barcoded 5' primer and a J-beta primer mix. Each TCR beta cDNA molecule received a unique molecular identifier from a template-switch 5' adaptor carrying 12 random nucleotides. Each sample yielded at least 2.5 million CDR3-containing paired-end reads. First-strand cDNA was synthesized from all RNA with the Mint cDNA synthesis kit, primed by a TRBC-specific oligonucleotide. Following uracil-DNA glycosylase treatment, a first 18-cycle PCR with universal primers M1SS and BC2_uni_R was performed on all cDNA. Per the authors' processing: Normalization of each sample was performed by random selection of 1 million high-quality reads, each carrying a distinct molecular identifier. Instead of being binned into consensus sequences, reads that shared molecular identifiers were thrown out. MiTCR, with a Q25 quality threshold and the strictest error-elimination algorithm, was used for CDR3 identification, clonotype clustering and error correction. A nonparametric unseen species model with Euler transformation was used to estimate lower-bound total TCR beta diversity. TCRdb cleaned the public reads at Q25 with fastp, built clones with MiXCR and kept in-frame beta chains. For every CDR3 protein sequence, its rows merge into one entry that carries the most common genes and DNA. The V and J calls shown here were made by TCRdb, not taken from the authors' results. The sample table holds about 1,500,000 distinct CDR3 sequences, of which roughly 40% were seen once. Roughly 7.7% of the sample lies in the top ten.

These data are taken from a study of blood T cells in healthy people across ages (dated by TCRdb to the mid-2010s). Looking at the study overall: In model experiments, template switching captured about one uniquely barcoded TCR beta cDNA molecule for every two T cells. Age-related changes in TCR beta repertoire diversity were measured in the study by deep sequencing normalized with unique cDNA molecular identifiers. The donors were divided into four age groups: young (average approximately 15 years), middle-aged (over 35), aged (roughly 66) and long-lived (roughly 82). To avoid experimental bias, donors of different ages were spread randomly across the sequencing lanes. The study analyzed two additional independent replicas of 1 million unique cDNA reads from the same blood draw for two donors, one aged 18 to 29 and one aged 80 or older. General study outcomes and caveats: Estimates of total diversity based on one million sequenced T cells were regarded as lower bounds and as underestimates. As age increased, observed TCR beta diversity per million T cells dropped in a roughly linear way, and a significant reduction was already evident by age about 36. Because profiling used bulk unsorted PBMCs, naive and antigen-experienced compartments could not be compared conclusively. Compared with the aged group, the long-lived group had more naive CD4+ T cells, fewer expanded clones and increased TCR diversity, suggesting age selection. Donor CMV infection status was unknown, potentially confounding age-related changes in expanded clonotypes. The percentage of naive T cells measured by flow cytometry correlated strongly with observed TCR beta diversity.

Its CDR3 holds 15 amino acids, cysteine through phenylalanine. CDR3 DNA only is kept here, 45 bases in frame from base 1. CDR1 and CDR2 are read off the germline V gene (reference sequence) as SEHNR and FQNEAQ. The donors were 40 or so Caucasian individuals from Russia, aged roughly 6 to 90 years, who were systemically healthy. Each donor gave around 9.8 milliliters of peripheral blood, collected into EDTA-treated Vacutainer tubes. Ficoll-Paque density-gradient centrifugation was used to isolate PBMCs, with at least 7 million per sample. Trizol reagent was used to extract total RNA from the PBMCs, yielding at least 6 micrograms per sample. The percentages of naive CD45RAhigh/CD27high T cells were determined by flow cytometry on a PBMC aliquot from every donor.

This receptor was obtained from a young woman in good health. The V and J genes are TRBV7-9 and TRBJ1-5, with TRBD1 matching 8 junction bases. The material sequenced was blood. CDR3 loop: CASSSGAGGNRPQHF. The nucleotide sequence is TGTGCCAGCAGCTCAGGGGCAGGGGGCAATCGGCCCCAGCATTTT.